This is a list of T cell receptor beta chains from one sample in a study of T-cell reconstitution after alpha-beta-depleted transplantation in children. TCRdb re-analysed the PCR reads in MiXCR, keeping a single row per CDR3 protein. The sample contains under 100,000 distinct CDR3 sequences, about a sixth of which appear only once. Specimen: PBMCs, mostly from graft donor cells, collected 180 days after TCRalphabeta/CD19-depleted stem cell transplant. All receptors come from a male patient aged 2 to 10 who had a stem cell transplant for acute lymphoblastic leukemia, so the T cells may come from the graft donor. Each CDR3 is given with its conserved first and last residue. D genes are given only for firm matches. Rows may omit the clone size; those that give it use once, few, many or a size class.

V gene	J gene	clone size	D gene	CDR3 DNA	CDR3 protein
TRBV7-8	TRBJ2-4	few	-	TGTGCCAGCAGCCTCCTGGACCGCGCTAACATTCAGTACTTC	CASSLLDRANIQYF
TRBV18	TRBJ2-1	-	-	TGTGCCAGCTCACCACTGGTGGGTAACCTGTTCTACAATGAGCAGTTCTTC	CASSPLVGNLFYNEQFF
TRBV3-1	TRBJ2-3	-	-	TGTGCCAGCAGCCAAGACAGAGTCTCGGAGGATACGCAGTATTTT	CASSQDRVSEDTQYF
TRBV5-6	TRBJ2-7	-	TRBD2	TGTGCCAGCAGCTTGGGGGGCGGGGGTTCCTCCTACGAGCAGTACTTC	CASSLGGGGSSYEQYF
TRBV6-5	TRBJ2-1	few	-	TGTGCCAGCAGTTACACGGGTGGGGTCTATGATGAGCAGTTCTTC	CASSYTGGVYDEQFF
TRBV7-2	TRBJ1-1	few	-	TGTGCCAGCAGCCTCGGACTTGCTGAAGCTTTCTTT	CASSLGLAEAFF
TRBV6-2/TRBV6-3	TRBJ2-6	-	-	TGTGCCGGCAGTTACTCGGTGCCGTCCAGGGCCAACGTCCTGACTTTC	CAGSYSVPSRANVLTF
TRBV6-5	TRBJ1-3	-	-	TGTGCCAGCAGTTACTCCCTTTCTAAAGTTTACGACACCATATATTTT	CASSYSLSKVYDTIYF
TRBV4-2	TRBJ1-4	medium-sized	TRBD1	TGTGCCAGCAGCCAAGGGACAGGGGGCGCAACTAATGAAAAACTGTTTTTT	CASSQGTGGATNEKLFF
TRBV20-1	TRBJ1-1	many	-	TGCAGTGCTAGAGATGGGCAGGGTGGGGGGTCGGCTTTCTTT	CSARDGQGGGSAFF
TRBV6-6	TRBJ2-5	few	-	TGTGCCAGCAGCCAGCAGTATCTAGAGACCCAGTACTTC	CASSQQYLETQYF
TRBV5-5	TRBJ2-7	-	-	TGTGCCAGCAGCTTGTATGACGACGAGCAGTACTTC	CASSLYDDEQYF
TRBV12-3/TRBV12-4	TRBJ1-4	-	TRBD1	TGTGCCAGCAGTTTTGGGACAGGCGCTAATGAAAAACTGTTTTTT	CASSFGTGANEKLFF
TRBV12-3/TRBV12-4	TRBJ2-7	-	TRBD1	TGTGCCAGCAGACTACAGGGGGTTTTCTACGAGCAGTACTTC	CASRLQGVFYEQYF
TRBV7-8	TRBJ2-4	-	TRBD1	TGTGCCAGCAGCTTAGGCCGGGACAGGGAAACCAAAAACATTCAGTACTTC	CASSLGRDRETKNIQYF
TRBV12-3/TRBV12-4	TRBJ2-7	few	TRBD1	TGTGCCAGCAGTTTCCCCGGGACAGGGGTCTACGAGCAGTACTTC	CASSFPGTGVYEQYF
TRBV7-2	TRBJ1-5	many	-	TGTGCCAGCAGCTTAGTTGCGGGGGGAAGCAATCAGCCCCAGCATTTT	CASSLVAGGSNQPQHF
TRBV18	TRBJ2-1	few	-	TGTGCCAGCCAGCGCCAAAACGACAATGAGCAGTTCTTC	CASQRQNDNEQFF
TRBV5-1	TRBJ2-7	-	-	TGCGCCAGCAGCCTGACAGGTGTATACGAGCAGTACTTC	CASSLTGVYEQYF
TRBV20-1	TRBJ2-7	few	-	TGCAGTGCTAGAGAGGGGGAAAGGAGGGAGCAGTACTTC	CSAREGERREQYF
TRBV7-2	TRBJ1-5	many	-	TGTGCCAGCAGCCCGGACGGCGAAGTGTATCAGCCCCAGCATTTT	CASSPDGEVYQPQHF
TRBV11-2	TRBJ2-3	few	-	TGTGCCAGCAATTCCAACACAGGGTTATTGAGCACAGATACGCAGTATTTT	CASNSNTGLLSTDTQYF
TRBV3-1	TRBJ2-2	few	TRBD2	TGTGCCAGCAGCCCTAACTCCAGCGGGGGGAACACCGGGGAGCTGTTTTTT	CASSPNSSGGNTGELFF
TRBV12-3/TRBV12-4	TRBJ2-5	many	-	TGTGCCAGCAGTTTGCTGGAGACCCAGTACTTC	CASSLLETQYF
TRBV7-9	TRBJ2-7	many	-	TGTGCCAGCAGTAAACTGGGTCGTCCCGAGCAGTACTTC	CASSKLGRPEQYF
TRBV6-2/TRBV6-3	TRBJ2-7	-	-	TGTGCCAGCAGTACTCCCAGCGGAAGGGCCTCCTACGAGCAGTACTTC	CASSTPSGRASYEQYF
TRBV29-1	TRBJ1-1	-	-	TGCAGCGTTGAGGGCCGGGGGGATGAAGCTTTCTTT	CSVEGRGDEAFF
TRBV20-1	TRBJ1-1	-	TRBD1	TGCAGTGCTAGACCGGGACAGTCGAACACTGAAGCTTTCTTT	CSARPGQSNTEAFF
TRBV27	TRBJ2-4	few	TRBD1	TGTGCCAGCAGTCCCCGGACAGGGGGTTTAAACATTCAGTACTTC	CASSPRTGGLNIQYF
TRBV5-1	TRBJ2-3	-	-	TGCGCCAGCAGCTTAGCCCCTCACACAGATACGCAGTATTTT	CASSLAPHTDTQYF
TRBV16	TRBJ2-7	-	-	TGTGCCAGCAGCCACACTAGCTCTGCCTACGAGCAGTACTTC	CASSHTSSAYEQYF
TRBV20-1	TRBJ1-6	many	-	TGCAGTGCTAGGGCCGTTGGCGGGTCGGATTCACCCCTCCACTTT	CSARAVGGSDSPLHF
TRBV28	TRBJ1-4	many	TRBD1	TGTGCCAGCAGTTCCCCTGTCCGGGACAGTCTCGAAAAACTGTTTTTT	CASSSPVRDSLEKLFF
TRBV5-6	TRBJ2-1	few	-	TGTGCCAGCAGCTTGGGGGGCGGACCGCAGTTCTTC	CASSLGGGPQFF
TRBV9	TRBJ1-4	-	-	TGTGCCAGCAGCAGGGGCGGATTTAATGAAAAACTGTTTTTT	CASSRGGFNEKLFF
TRBV12-3/TRBV12-4	TRBJ2-1	-	TRBD2	TGTGCCAGCAGTTCGTCTAGCGGGGGGGCCTACAATGAGCAGTTCTTC	CASSSSSGGAYNEQFF
TRBV7-8	TRBJ2-2	few	TRBD1	TGTGCCAGCAGCTCATCCGGGACAGGGGGGACCGGGGAGCTGTTTTTT	CASSSSGTGGTGELFF
TRBV5-1	TRBJ2-7	-	TRBD2	TGCGCCAGCAGCTTCGACGGGCGGGGGGACTACGAGCAGTACTTC	CASSFDGRGDYEQYF
TRBV12-3/TRBV12-4	TRBJ1-2	few	-	TGTGCCAGCAGTTTGACAGGAGGACTCCTAAACAACTATGGCTACACCTTC	CASSLTGGLLNNYGYTF
TRBV5-6	TRBJ2-7	many	-	TGTGCCAGCAGCCAAAGGTCCCACGAGCAGTACTTC	CASSQRSHEQYF
TRBV5-4	TRBJ2-1	-	-	TGTGCCAGCAGCTTGGGGCTCATCCCCTACAATGAGCAGTTCTTC	CASSLGLIPYNEQFF
TRBV27	TRBJ2-7	-	-	TGTGCCACTACCTTCGGTGGCAGCCCAGAGCAGTACTTC	CATTFGGSPEQYF
TRBV5-1	TRBJ2-3	few	TRBD1	TGCGCCAGCAGCCAGGGGGCAGATACGCAGTATTTT	CASSQGADTQYF
TRBV20-1	TRBJ2-7	few	TRBD1	TGCAGTGCCCTCCGGACAGGGGAGTACGAGCAGTACTTC	CSALRTGEYEQYF
TRBV5-6	TRBJ2-1	few	-	TGTGCCAGCAGCTTGTCCTCCAATGAGCAGTTCTTC	CASSLSSNEQFF
TRBV12-5	TRBJ2-5	many	TRBD1	TGTGCTAGTGGCTCCGGGACAGGGGGAGAGACCCAGTACTTC	CASGSGTGGETQYF
TRBV6-1	TRBJ2-1	-	TRBD2	TGTGCCAGCCAGGGAGGGCCCGGCAATGAGCAGTTCTTC	CASQGGPGNEQFF
TRBV5-6	TRBJ2-7	-	-	TGTGCCAGCAGCTTGTCTCGGAGGTACTCCTACGAGCAGTACTTC	CASSLSRRYSYEQYF
TRBV20-1	TRBJ2-3	-	-	TGCAGTCCGCAGGCAATCACAGATACGCAGTATTTT	CSPQAITDTQYF
TRBV5-1	TRBJ1-4	many	TRBD1	TGCGCCAGCAGCCCCCGGACAGGGGGTAGTGCAACTAATGAAAAACTGTTTTTT	CASSPRTGGSATNEKLFF
TRBV30	TRBJ2-5	-	-	TGTGCCTGGAGTAAGATGGACCAAGAGACCCAGTACTTC	CAWSKMDQETQYF
TRBV2	TRBJ1-5	few	TRBD1	TGTGCCAGCAGTACCGGGACAGGGGTTGCTCAGCCCCAGCATTTT	CASSTGTGVAQPQHF
TRBV5-1	TRBJ1-1	-	TRBD1	TGCGCCAGCAGACTACAGGGGCCTACTGAAGCTTTCTTT	CASRLQGPTEAFF
TRBV7-2	TRBJ2-2	few	-	TGTGCCAGCAGCTTACTCACCTTTAACACCGGGGAGCTGTTTTTT	CASSLLTFNTGELFF
TRBV4-1	TRBJ1-3	-	-	TGCGCCAGCAGCCAAGATCGGGTAGCTGGAAACACCATATATTTT	CASSQDRVAGNTIYF